Listed below are T cell receptor beta chains from one sample, sequenced in a study of cytomegalovirus exposure and HLA in healthy donors. The assay was immunoSEQ multiplex PCR, and TCRdb's table has in-frame clones only and misses some. The sample contains roughly 100,000 clones, nearly 80% of which appear only once. Sequenced: PBMCs. These receptors were taken from a man aged 60 to 69 in good health and CMV-seropositive. Both conserved end residues are part of each CDR3. The D gene is left open where the match is weak. Expanded clones get a size class; other rows say once, few or many, or leave the size out.

-	TRBD2	TRBV4-2	TRBJ2-2	CASSHPRSTSGVNTGELFF	TGTGCCAGCAGCCACCCCAGGAGCACTAGCGGGGTTAACACCGGGGAGCTGTTTTTT
-	-	TRBV4-2	TRBJ2-2	CASSQLGGTGELFF	TGTGCCAGCAGCCAGCTGGGGGGAACCGGGGAGCTGTTTTTT
-	-	TRBV5-6	TRBJ2-7	CASSFRSRAYEQYF	TGTGCCAGCAGCTTTCGGTCCCGGGCCTACGAGCAGTACTTC
-	-	TRBV7-2	TRBJ2-5	CASRLDTRGTQYF	TGTGCCAGCAGGCTGGATACAAGAGGGACCCAGTACTTC
-	-	TRBV30	TRBJ1-5	CAWTTGPNQPQHF	TGTGCCTGGACTACAGGGCCAAATCAGCCCCAGCATTTT
-	-	TRBV2	TRBJ1-6	CANSGRSSYNSPLHF	TGTGCCAACAGTGGAAGGAGCTCCTATAATTCACCCCTCCACTTT
-	-	TRBV6-4	TRBJ2-1	CASSSEMGGNEQFF	TGTGCCAGCAGTAGTGAGATGGGGGGCAATGAGCAGTTCTTC
few	-	TRBV5-1	TRBJ2-5	CASSLAVLEETQYF	TGCGCCAGCAGCTTGGCGGTATTGGAAGAGACCCAGTACTTC
few	TRBD1	TRBV5-4	TRBJ1-1	CASSSRGGHTEAFF	TGTGCCAGCAGCTCGCGAGGGGGCCATACTGAAGCTTTCTTT
once	TRBD1	TRBV19	TRBJ1-6	CASIGQGNSPLHF	TGTGCCAGTATAGGACAGGGAAATTCACCCCTCCACTTT
-	TRBD1	TRBV27	TRBJ1-2	CASSISAGQGGGGYTF	TGTGCCAGCAGTATCTCCGCGGGGCAGGGGGGAGGAGGCTACACCTTC
-	-	TRBV27	TRBJ2-1	CASSYRLGSYNEQFF	TGTGCCAGCAGTTACAGACTAGGATCCTACAATGAGCAGTTCTTC
-	-	TRBV10-3	TRBJ2-2	CAISGTENGELFF	TGTGCCATCAGTGGGACAGAAAACGGGGAGCTGTTTTTT
once	-	TRBV4-3	TRBJ2-2	CASSQVAGPGELFF	TGCGCCAGCAGCCAAGTCGCGGGGCCCGGGGAGCTGTTTTTT
-	TRBD1	TRBV7-6	TRBJ1-1	CASSLRQGATEAFF	TGTGCCAGCAGCCTACGACAGGGGGCCACTGAAGCTTTCTTT
once	-	TRBV7-9	TRBJ2-7	CASRADRGEQYF	TGTGCCAGCAGAGCGGACCGGGGGGAGCAGTACTTC
-	-	TRBV7-9	TRBJ1-1	CASSLEAGAEAFF	TGTGCCAGCAGCTTAGAGGCGGGAGCCGAAGCTTTCTTT
-	-	TRBV28	TRBJ1-2	CASSLRGYGYTF	TGTGCCAGCAGTTTACGGGGATATGGCTACACCTTC
few	-	TRBV6-6	TRBJ2-1	CASSSTSGFPYNEQFF	TGTGCCAGCAGCTCAACGTCAGGGTTTCCCTACAATGAGCAGTTCTTC
-	-	TRBV7-2	TRBJ1-5	CASSLESSNQPQHF	TGTGCCAGCAGCTTAGAATCGAGCAATCAGCCCCAGCATTTT
-	-	TRBV18	TRBJ2-2	CASSPRGQVTGELFF	TGTGCCAGCTCACCACGAGGGCAGGTCACCGGGGAGCTGTTTTTT
-	-	TRBV7-9	TRBJ2-2	CASSPQGGTGELFF	TGTGCCAGCAGCCCCCAGGGGGGTACCGGGGAGCTGTTTTTT
-	TRBD1	TRBV5-6	TRBJ1-3	CASSLTGAGNTIYF	TGTGCCAGCAGCCTCACAGGGGCTGGAAACACCATATATTTT
once	-	TRBV6-4	TRBJ1-2	CASGEWCTF	TGTGCCAGCGGGGAGTGGTGCACCTTC
-	TRBD2	TRBV27	TRBJ2-2	CASSFRTSGGELFF	TGTGCCAGCAGTTTCCGGACTAGCGGGGGGGAGCTGTTTTTT
-	TRBD1	TRBV14	TRBJ2-7	CASSITGAVEQYF	TGTGCCAGCAGCATCACAGGGGCTGTTGAGCAGTACTTC
-	-	TRBV9	TRBJ1-3	CASSVAAGAAGNTIYF	TGTGCCAGCAGCGTAGCTGCAGGGGCGGCTGGAAACACCATATATTTT
once	-	TRBV7-9	TRBJ2-1	CASTSRGDNEQFF	TGTGCCAGCACTTCCAGGGGGGACAATGAGCAGTTCTTC
-	TRBD2	TRBV5-4	TRBJ2-3	CASSLGPTSGADTQYF	TGTGCCAGCAGCTTGGGGCCGACTAGCGGAGCAGATACGCAGTATTTT
-	TRBD1	TRBV4-3	TRBJ2-7	CASSQGTGESYEQYF	TGCGCCAGCAGCCAAGGGACAGGGGAGAGCTACGAGCAGTACTTC
-	TRBD1	TRBV6-6	TRBJ1-5	CASTQGGTGPQPQHF	TGTGCCAGCACCCAAGGGGGGACAGGGCCTCAGCCCCAGCATTTT
-	-	TRBV7-2	TRBJ2-1	CASSENGGFDEQFF	TGTGCCAGCAGCGAGAACGGGGGATTCGATGAGCAGTTCTTC
-	-	TRBV11-2	TRBJ1-2	CASSLALQGQGGYTF	TGTGCCAGCAGCTTAGCGCTACAGGGCCAGGGGGGCTACACCTTC
once	TRBD1	TRBV4-2	TRBJ1-2	CASSQEEGQILGYTF	TGTGCCAGCAGCCAAGAGGAGGGACAGATCCTCGGCTACACCTTC
-	-	TRBV19	TRBJ2-5	CASSIDPQGRETQYF	TGTGCCAGTAGTATAGATCCGCAGGGGAGAGAGACCCAGTACTTC
-	-	TRBV7-6	TRBJ1-5	CASSPGGREPQHF	TGTGCCAGCAGCCCCGGGGGGAGGGAGCCCCAGCATTTT
-	TRBD2	TRBV5-8	TRBJ2-1	CASSLGSGGEYNEQFF	TGTGCCAGCAGCTTGGGTAGCGGGGGAGAATACAATGAGCAGTTCTTC
-	TRBD1	TRBV7-9	TRBJ1-4	CASSGRDRGPELFF	TGTGCCAGCAGTGGCCGGGACAGGGGGCCGGAACTGTTTTTT
-	TRBD2	TRBV7-2	TRBJ2-1	CASSLAGGYYNEQFF	TGTGCCAGCAGCTTAGCGGGGGGGTACTACAATGAGCAGTTCTTC
-	-	TRBV5-1	TRBJ2-7	CASSPGQIDDEQYF	TGCGCCAGCAGCCCCGGACAGATTGACGACGAGCAGTACTTC
-	-	TRBV5-5	TRBJ1-1	CASSFATITEAFF	TGTGCCAGCAGCTTCGCGACAATTACTGAAGCTTTCTTT
-	-	TRBV15	TRBJ1-5	CATSRDGAGNQPQHF	TGTGCCACCAGCAGAGATGGAGCAGGCAATCAGCCCCAGCATTTT
-	-	TRBV11-2	TRBJ1-2	CASSLAGAPGYTF	TGTGCCAGCAGCCTCGCAGGGGCCCCGGGCTACACCTTC
-	-	TRBV6-6	TRBJ1-6	CASRGGGDNSPLHF	TGTGCCAGCAGGGGCGGAGGGGACAATTCACCCCTCCACTTT
few	-	TRBV10-2	TRBJ1-5	CASSEVNSNQPQHF	TGCGCCAGCAGTGAGGTAAATAGCAATCAGCCCCAGCATTTT
once	TRBD2	TRBV7-8	TRBJ2-6	CASSLGSLAGGNSGANVLTF	TGTGCCAGCAGCTTAGGAAGTCTAGCGGGGGGAAACTCTGGGGCCAACGTCCTGACTTTC
-	TRBD1	TRBV10-3	TRBJ1-1	CAISDLSYRGLPDGAEAFF	TGTGCCATCAGTGACCTATCCTACAGGGGATTACCCGATGGGGCTGAAGCTTTCTTT
-	-	TRBV4-3	TRBJ2-6	CASSQDEGAGANVLTF	TGCGCCAGCAGCCAAGACGAGGGGGCTGGGGCCAACGTCCTGACTTTC
-	TRBD2	TRBV5-6	TRBJ2-7	CASSLWTSGPYEQYF	TGTGCCAGCAGCCTATGGACTAGCGGGCCCTACGAGCAGTACTTC
few	TRBD1	TRBV30	TRBJ2-1	CAWSPGTGSNEQFF	TGTGCCTGGAGTCCCGGGACAGGCTCCAATGAGCAGTTCTTC
-	TRBD1	TRBV7-9	TRBJ2-5	CASSTPGQGGETQYF	TGTGCCAGCAGCACCCCGGGACAGGGGGGAGAGACCCAGTACTTC
-	TRBD1	TRBV6-1	TRBJ1-2	CASSPDRDYGYTF	TGTGCCAGCAGTCCCGACAGGGATTATGGCTACACCTTC
-	-	TRBV5-1	TRBJ1-2	CASREQQYGYTF	TGCGCCAGCAGGGAGCAACAATATGGCTACACCTTC
-	TRBD1	TRBV12-5	TRBJ1-2	CASARDSPVGGYTF	TGTGCTAGTGCCAGGGACAGCCCCGTGGGAGGCTACACCTTC
-	-	TRBV7-9	TRBJ2-5	CASSHSMTNPETQYF	TGTGCCAGCAGCCACTCCATGACTAATCCGGAGACCCAGTACTTC
-	-	TRBV18	TRBJ2-1	CASSPGANYNEQFF	TGTGCCAGCTCACCGGGGGCAAATTACAATGAGCAGTTCTTC